This T cell receptor beta chain was profiled in a study of CD4+ T cells in melanoma. Study-level findings and limits: A reported correlation linked neoantigen-specific CD4+ T cells to CD8+, macrophage and B cell function. In melanoma, neoantigen-specific CD4+ T cells reportedly differed in differentiation state.

Profiled with immunoSEQ multiplex PCR; TCRdb holds only in-frame clones, not every one. There are 15,000 to 20,000 clones in the sample; about four fifths occur only once, and roughly 5% lies in the top ten. Looked up from germline, CDR1 is MNHNS and CDR2 is SASEGT. The V end was cut by 5 bases, the J end by 11 bases, with 18 bases between. This CDR3 spans 13 amino acids. Of note for this clone: The antigen is undetermined.

The clonotype originates from a human donor with melanoma. The chain uses TRBV6-1 and TRBJ1-1, with D perhaps matching TRBD1 (5 bases). The sample was cells from a culture (not recorded whether cultured in vitro). CDR3 residues: CASSFGAVRGAFF. The DNA for the CDR3 is TGTGCCAGCAGTTTCGGGGCAGTTCGGGGCGCTTTCTTT.